Following are 16 T cell receptor beta chains from one sample sequenced in a study of cytomegalovirus exposure and HLA in healthy donors. The PCR had 60 Vbeta and 13 Jbeta primers. Method: immunoSEQ multiplex PCR; TCRdb's copy keeps in-frame clones and lacks some. The sample holds around 93,000 clones, approximately 72% seen once. The specimen sequenced was PBMCs. These receptors all stem from a woman between 35 and 50 years old in good health and CMV-seronegative.

This chain uses TRBV5-4 with TRBJ1-3; a possible D gene is TRBD1 (6 bases). There are 16 residues in the CDR3. V was shortened by 4 bases and J by 2 bases, with 16 bases between the two germline ends. Germline V gene lookup returns CDR1 SGHNT and CDR2 YYREEE (reference sequence). The CDR3 protein is CASSLDRGWAGNTIYF. In nucleotides, the CDR3 is TGTGCCAGCAGCCTGGATAGGGGGTGGGCTGGAAACACCATATATTTT.

V and J are TRBV18 and TRBJ2-1; maybe TRBD2 (5 bases). V lost 3 bases, J lost 7 bases, and 16 bases lay in between. The CDR3 is 15 residues long. Germline lookup yields CDR1 KGHSH and CDR2 LQKENI. CDR3 region: CASSPSGAVGNEQFF. CDR3 DNA: TGTGCCAGCTCACCGTCTGGAGCGGTTGGGAATGAGCAGTTCTTC. The full variable domain, rest sourced from reference TRBV18 and TRBJ2-1, is NAGVMQNPRHLVRRRGQEARLRCSPMKGHSHVYWYRQLPEEGLKFMVYLQKENIIDESGMPKERFSAEFPKEGPSILRIQQVVRGDSAAYFCASSPSGAVGNEQFFGPGTRLTVL.

This chain links TRBV10-3 with TRBJ2-5; TRBD2 agrees at 7 bases. The length of the CDR3 is 14 residues. The trim removed 2 bases at V and 4 bases at J, leaving 4 bases unmatched. CDR1 and CDR2 from the germline V gene are ENHRY and SYGVKD. The CDR3, as DNA: TGTGCCATCAGTGAGGCGGGAGAAGTAGAGACCCAGTACTTC. It specifies CAISEAGEVETQYF.

The chain uses TRBV2 and TRBJ2-1, with D hard to call. CDR3 length equals 13 residues. Trimming pared 4 bases from V and 4 bases from J, leaving 8 bases between. In germline, CDR1 is SNHLY, CDR2 FYNNEI. The chain's CDR3 is CASSGLGYNEQFF. Here the CDR3 DNA reads TGTGCCAGCAGTGGTCTAGGATACAATGAGCAGTTCTTC.

On this clone itself: A read error may account for a junction end that differs from germline. The rearrangement links TRBV7-9 to TRBJ2-1, with 7 bases matching TRBD2. Germline values: CDR1 SEHNR, CDR2 FQNEAQ (reference sequence). The CDR3 length is 16 residues. The CDR3: CSSSLELSGVRNEQFF. The CDR3 DNA is TGTTCCAGCAGCTTAGAATTGAGCGGGGTTAGAAATGAGCAGTTCTTC.

The chain is built from TRBV5-1 and TRBJ1-2; D is unresolved. The CDR3 length is 14 residues. Germline lookup yields CDR1 SGHRS and CDR2 YFSETQ. Between the trimmed V and J ends, which lost 0 bases and 4 bases, there was a span of 10 bases. The CDR3 protein is CASSLGQTSYGYTF. The CDR3 DNA reads TGCGCCAGCAGCTTGGGGCAAACCAGCTATGGCTACACCTTC.

Only one count was recorded for this clone. The chain combines TRBV9 with TRBJ2-2; 11 bases line up with TRBD1. The ends lost 3 bases at V and 4 bases at J; junction bases unmatched: 11. Germline V gene data show CDR1 as SGDLS and CDR2 as YYNGEE. The CDR3 runs to 18 residues. The CDR3: CASSAPIGQGAITGELFF. The DNA for the CDR3 is TGTGCCAGCAGCGCACCGATCGGACAGGGGGCAATCACCGGGGAGCTGTTTTTT. Complete variable domain (other parts from reference TRBV9 and TRBJ2-2): DSGVTQTPKHLITATGQRVTLRCSPRSGDLSVYWYQQSLDQGLQFLIQYYNGEERAKGNILERFSAQQFPDLHSELNLSSLELGDSALYFCASSAPIGQGAITGELFFGEGSRLTVL.

The rearrangement links TRBV30 to TRBJ2-2; TRBD1 aligns across 8 bases. Trimming at V came to 8 bases and at J to 5 bases, leaving 13 bases not matched to a gene. The CDR3 runs 15 residues. Germline assignment: CDR1 GTSNPN and CDR2 SVGIG (reference sequence). The CDR3 spells CASPQGARGTGELFF. The CDR3 nucleotides are TGTGCCAGCCCTCAGGGGGCGAGGGGGACCGGGGAGCTGTTTTTT.

V gene TRBV5-1 combines with J gene TRBJ2-7; TRBD1 matches at 8 bases. The CDR3 extends over 14 amino acids. J gave up 6 bases and V 4 bases, and 9 bases lay outside the gene matches. Germline V CDR1 and CDR2: SGHRS, YFSETQ. CDR3 loop: CASSLYRGTGEQYF. In DNA, the CDR3 is TGCGCCAGCAGCCTTTACAGGGGGACGGGCGAGCAGTACTTC.

V gene TRBV10-1 combines with J gene TRBJ1-4; no clear D. The CDR3 spans 15 residues. V dropped 4 bases and J dropped 0 bases, with 9 bases sitting between them. Germline lookup yields CDR1 WNHNN and CDR2 SYGVQD (reference sequence). The CDR3, as DNA: TGCGCCAGCAGTGTGAGCGGGGCAACTAATGAAAAACTGTTTTTT. As protein: CASSVSGATNEKLFF.

CDR3 sequence (DNA): TGTGCCAGCAGCTCCCCGGGGACAGGAAAATCCTATGGCTACACCTTC. Its protein is CASSSPGTGKSYGYTF. The genes are TRBV9 and TRBJ1-2; 8 positions agree with TRBD1. CDR3 length: 16 amino acids. The germline V gene encodes CDR1 SGDLS and CDR2 YYNGEE. Trimming cost V 4 bases and J 4 bases; bases outside gene matches: 12.

The chain joins TRBV10-3 to TRBJ2-7, with TRBD2 identical over 7 bases. Germline V lookup: CDR1 ENHRY, CDR2 SYGVKD. The CDR3 runs to 14 residues. V was pared by 5 bases and J by 3 bases, with 7 bases of the junction left unmatched. CDR3 region: CAISLADTDYEQYF. The CDR3 region has the DNA TGTGCCATCAGTCTAGCGGATACAGACTACGAGCAGTACTTC.

This clone was seen once. The chain is built from TRBV4-1 and TRBJ1-2; 10 nucleotides line up with TRBD1. Per the germline V gene, CDR1 is MGHRA and CDR2 is YSYEKL. The length of the CDR3 is 16 residues. With V trimmed by 1 base and J by 8 bases, 10 bases remained unmatched. The CDR3 nucleotides read TGCGCCAGCAGCCAAGGGGCGGGACAGGGGCAGCTCGGCTACACCTTC. This translates into CASSQGAGQGQLGYTF.

V gene TRBV28 combines with J gene TRBJ1-5; 8 bases map to TRBD1. The CDR3 is 14 amino acids. The germline gives CDR1 MDHEN, CDR2 SYDVKM. With V trimmed by 8 bases and J by 2 bases, 5 bases remained unmatched. The CDR3 loop is CASQGARGNQPQHF. The CDR3 nucleotides read TGTGCCAGCCAGGGGGCCAGGGGCAATCAGCCCCAGCATTTT. The variable domain in full, completed from reference TRBV28 and TRBJ1-5, reads DVKVTQSSRYLVKRTGEKVFLECVQDMDHENMFWYRQDPGLGLRLIYFSYDVKMKEKGDIPEGYSVSREKKERFSLILESASTNQTSMYLCASQGARGNQPQHFGDGTRLSIL.

CDR3: CASAHRTGVAGELFF. The DNA of the CDR3 is TGTGCCAGTGCCCATCGGACAGGGGTCGCCGGGGAGCTGTTTTTT. This chain joins TRBV19 and TRBJ2-2, with 9 bases aligning to TRBD1. V trimming: 8 bases; J trimming: 6 bases; junction bases outside the gene matches: 10. Germline CDR1 and CDR2: LNHDA and SQIVND (reference sequence). This CDR3 has 15 amino acids.

This rearrangement joins TRBV7-9 to TRBJ1-1; D uncertain. Germline V gene lookup returns CDR1 SEHNR and CDR2 FQNEAQ (reference sequence). The CDR3 has 14 amino acids. V gave up 1 base and J gave up 1 base, with 7 bases separating them. The CDR3 coding sequence is TGTGCCAGCAGCTTAGAGCGCGGGAACACTGAAGCTTTCTTT. It is translated as CASSLERGNTEAFF.